A single sample gave rise to the 6 T cell receptor beta chains below, sequenced in a study of blood T cell repertoires in COVID-19. TCRdb's copy holds only in-frame clones and misses some; the assay was immunoSEQ multiplex PCR. In the table there are about 130,000 clones, about four fifths of which are singletons. Specimen: peripheral blood. The receptors here all came from an elderly woman with acute or convalescent COVID-19.

This clone turned up a few times. J is TRBJ2-1 and V is TRBV19; 7 bases are a match to TRBD1. Germline CDR1 reads LNHDA; CDR2 reads SQIVND (reference sequence). J lost 14 bases, V lost 5 bases, and 9 bases had no gene match. The CDR3 spans 12 residues. The CDR3 here is CASSLDGTVKFF. The CDR3 DNA follows: TGTGCCAGTAGTCTGGACGGGACAGTCAAGTTCTTC.

This chain connects TRBV9 to TRBJ1-6, with 7 bases matching TRBD1. V shed 4 bases, J shed 10 bases, and the junction held 17 bases outside the gene matches. This CDR3 region has 17 residues. CDR1 SGDLS and CDR2 YYNGEE come from the germline V gene. CDR3 region: CASSLLGGASGGSPLHF. CDR3 DNA: TGTGCCAGCAGCCTATTAGGGGGCGCGAGCGGGGGGTCACCCCTCCACTTT.

This clone was seen a handful of times. The chain has TRBV7-2 and TRBJ2-2, with 7 bases fitting TRBD1. J lost 2 bases, V lost 2 bases, and 5 bases had no gene match. CDR3 length: 16 amino acids. Germline lookup yields CDR1 SGHTA and CDR2 FQGNSA. The CDR3 loop reads CASSLYDRANTGELFF. The CDR3 DNA follows: TGTGCCAGCAGCTTATATGACAGGGCTAACACCGGGGAGCTGTTTTTT. Combining the CDR3 with reference TRBV7-2 and TRBJ2-2 gives the whole variable domain GAGVSQSPSNKVTEKGKDVELRCDPISGHTALYWYRQSLGQGLEFLIYFQGNSAPDKSGLPSDRFSAERTGGSVSTLTIQRTQQEDSAVYLCASSLYDRANTGELFFGEGSRLTVL.

This chain connects TRBV29-1 to TRBJ1-2, with 8 positions matching TRBD1. This CDR3 contains 14 residues. V lost 2 bases to trimming and J lost 3 bases; unmatched junction nucleotides: 5. From germline, CDR1 is SQVTM and CDR2 ANQGSEA. CDR3 protein: CSVESGQGYYGYTF. The CDR3 DNA sequence: TGCAGCGTTGAATCTGGACAGGGTTACTATGGCTACACCTTC.

The chain couples TRBV2 to TRBJ2-3; tentative D call: TRBD2 (6 bases). Deletions cut 1 base from V and 0 bases from J, with 11 bases between. Germline V gene lookup returns CDR1 SNHLY and CDR2 FYNNEI. CDR3 length equals 16 residues. The CDR3 is CASSEVGGESTDTQYF. The CDR3 nucleotides read TGTGCCAGCAGTGAAGTCGGCGGGGAGAGCACAGATACGCAGTATTTT.

The genes are TRBV5-1 and TRBJ2-7; 12 bases match TRBD1. Trimming took 2 bases from V and 7 from J; bases not matched to a gene: 10. Germline CDR1 reads SGHRS; CDR2 reads YFSETQ. The CDR3 has 16 amino acids. The CDR3 DNA follows: TGCGCCAGCAGCTTTCTGTCGGGACAGGGGGCTAAGGAGCAGTACTTC. The encoded protein is CASSFLSGQGAKEQYF.